This T cell receptor beta chain was documented in a study of T cells in tuberculosis. Noted time point: new active TB diagnosis, blood taken before or within 7 days of starting treatment. This clone was detected only once. This table comes from immunoSEQ multiplex PCR, and its TCRdb copy is limited to in-frame clones, with some not included. The data hold tens of thousands of clones, with 92% observed a single time. From germline, CDR1 is SGHDT and CDR2 YYEEEE. The CDR3 is 15 residues long. V was cut by 2 bases and J by 1 base, with 10 bases left in between. Sample: PBMCs, taken at tuberculosis diagnosis. The chain carries TRBV5-6 and TRBJ1-5, with D maybe TRBD1 (5 bases). This TCR derives from an adult with tuberculosis. CDR3 sequence reads: CASSLWQGSNQPQHF. In DNA form, the CDR3 reads TGTGCCAGCAGCTTATGGCAGGGCAGCAATCAGCCCCAGCATTTT.